The 31 T cell receptor beta chains reported below all come from one sample, sequenced in a study of T cells after yellow fever vaccination. TCRdb recomputed calls from the 5' RACE reads with MiXCR, one row per CDR3 protein. Among tens of thousands of distinct CDR3 sequences, 7.4% were seen once, and the ten largest hold roughly 27%. The sequencing used CD8+ T cells sorted from PBMCs, collected about 2 weeks after the first yellow fever vaccination. The origin of the receptors is a man between 18 and 35 years old who received the YFV17D yellow fever vaccine.

This clonotype was observed at least ten times. J is TRBJ1-2 and V is TRBV5-5, with D possibly TRBD1 on 6 matching bases. This CDR3 has 14 residues. The V gene's germline CDR1 is SGHKS and CDR2 YYEKEE (reference sequence). V dropped 0 bases and J dropped 4 bases, with 10 bases sitting between them. For the CDR3, the DNA is TGTGCCAGCAGCTTGGCAGGGGCCGGCTATGGCTACACCTTC. As protein: CASSLAGAGYGYTF.

Many counts were recorded for this clonotype. V gene TRBV12-3 or TRBV12-4 combines with J gene TRBJ2-2; D ambiguous. This CDR3 has 13 amino acids. V was pared by 3 bases and J by 4 bases, with 6 bases between. The CDR3: CASSLRSTGELFF. The DNA of the CDR3 is TGTGCCAGCAGTTTGAGGTCCACCGGGGAGCTGTTTTTT.

This clonotype was recorded at least ten times. The chain recombines TRBV7-6 with TRBJ2-5; maybe TRBD2 (5 bases). The CDR3 sequence is 12 residues long. Trimming stripped 2 bases from V and 5 bases from J, with 6 bases between. Germline V gene data show CDR1 as SGHVS and CDR2 as FNYEAQ. The CDR3: CASSLSGETQYF. The CDR3, as DNA: TGTGCCAGCAGCTTATCGGGGGAGACCCAGTACTTC.

The V call is TRBV19, the J call TRBJ1-2, with D maybe TRBD1 (5 bases). CDR1 LNHDA and CDR2 SQIVND come from the germline V gene (reference sequence). The CDR3 totals 16 residues. V lost 6 bases, J lost 6 bases, and 23 bases lay in between. The CDR3 DNA sequence: TGTGCCAGTAGGGCAACGACAGAGGCGAGGGGCCATGGCTACACCTTC. As protein: CASRATTEARGHGYTF. The variable domain in full, with the rest retrieved from reference TRBV19 and TRBJ1-2, is DGGITQSPKYLFRKEGQNVTLSCEQNLNHDAMYWYRQDPGQGLRLIYYSQIVNDFQKGDIAEGYSVSREKKESFPLTVTSAQKNPTAFYLCASRATTEARGHGYTFGSGTRLTVV.

In its sample, this clonotype was seen a few times. This chain uses TRBV9 with TRBJ2-6; 10 bases are a match to TRBD2. There are 19 residues in the CDR3. The junction had 10 bases not matched to a gene; V was cut back by 4 bases and J by 0 bases. In germline, CDR1 is SGDLS, CDR2 YYNGEE. The CDR3: CASSSPTSGVYSGANVLTF. The CDR3 DNA reads TGTGCCAGCAGCTCACCTACTAGCGGGGTTTACTCTGGGGCCAACGTCCTGACTTTC.

This clonotype was seen many times. The chain employs TRBV6-1 and TRBJ2-3; 15 positions agree with TRBD2. The CDR3 spans 16 residues. Germline loops: CDR1 MNHNS, CDR2 SASEGT. J gave up 4 bases and V 1 base, and 0 bases lay outside the gene matches. Written as DNA, the CDR3 is TGTGCCAGCAGTGAAGGGACTAGCGGGGGGGCAGATACGCAGTATTTT. Amino acids: CASSEGTSGGADTQYF.

This clonotype occurred many times. The rearrangement uses TRBV4-1 and TRBJ2-7; possible D gene TRBD2, 6 bases. The V gene lost 0 bases and the J gene lost 4 bases, with 16 bases spanning the gap. Germline loops: CDR1 MGHRA, CDR2 YSYEKL. The CDR3 sequence is 16 residues long. The CDR3 DNA reads TGCGCCAGCAGCCAAGATCAAGGAGGGTCGGGGTACGAGCAGTACTTC. Amino acids: CASSQDQGGSGYEQYF.

The V gene is TRBV4-1, the J gene TRBJ1-4, with D uncertain. The germline V gene encodes CDR1 MGHRA and CDR2 YSYEKL. The CDR3 spans 14 residues. Trimming took off 0 bases at V and 6 bases at J, with 8 bases between the two ends. The DNA for the CDR3 is TGCGCCAGCAGCCAAGATAGAGTCGATGAAAAACTGTTTTTT. Translation: CASSQDRVDEKLFF.

The table lists this clonotype with many counts. The chain carries TRBV9 and TRBJ1-1, with D possibly being TRBD1 (5 bases). Trimming shortened V by 0 bases and J by 0 bases, and 9 bases separated the two germline ends. The CDR3 totals 15 residues. Germline CDR1 SGDLS, CDR2 YYNGEE. CDR3 coding DNA: TGTGCCAGCAGCGTAGTAGCAGGGTTGAACACTGAAGCTTTCTTT. It translates to CASSVVAGLNTEAFF.

This clonotype was detected many times. The CDR3: CASSVGDVEETQYF. The DNA for the CDR3 is TGTGCCAGCAGCGTGGGGGATGTCGAAGAGACCCAGTACTTC. The gene calls are TRBV9 and TRBJ2-5; possibly TRBD1 or TRBD2 for D (5 bases each). This CDR3 contains 14 residues. V lost 2 bases and J lost 3, with 11 bases in between. CDR1 is SGDLS and CDR2 is YYNGEE in the germline V gene. Together with reference TRBV9 and TRBJ2-5, the CDR3 gives the full variable domain: DSGVTQTPKHLITATGQRVTLRCSPRSGDLSVYWYQQSLDQGLQFLIQYYNGEERAKGNILERFSAQQFPDLHSELNLSSLELGDSALYFCASSVGDVEETQYFGPGTRLLVL.

In its sample, this clonotype was seen many times. The chain uses TRBV12-3 or TRBV12-4 and TRBJ2-5; 10 nucleotides line up with TRBD2. V lost 1 base and J lost 0; bases outside the gene matches: 8. This CDR3 has 18 residues. CDR3 in DNA: TGTGCCAGCAGTTTAGATCGGCTAGCGGGGGCGTACCAAGAGACCCAGTACTTC. Translating it yields CASSLDRLAGAYQETQYF.

This clonotype was found many times. The rearrangement links TRBV12-3 or TRBV12-4 to TRBJ1-1; no clear D gene. There are 13 residues in the CDR3. The ends were cut back, 0 bases at V and 7 bases at J, with 9 bases in the middle. The chain's CDR3 is CASSLALSREAFF. Written as DNA, the CDR3 is TGTGCCAGCAGTTTAGCGCTTAGTCGTGAAGCTTTCTTT.

This clonotype was recorded many times. This sequence joins TRBV4-1 and TRBJ1-1; maybe TRBD1 (5 bases). CDR1 and CDR2 (germline): MGHRA, YSYEKL. CDR3 length equals 16 residues. V lost 1 base and J lost 0, with 12 bases in between. The CDR3 reads CASSQVGPPMNTEAFF. Here the CDR3 DNA reads TGCGCCAGCAGCCAAGTGGGACCGCCAATGAACACTGAAGCTTTCTTT.

This clonotype was seen many times. In DNA, the CDR3 is TGTGCCAGCGGGTCAGAAGAGACCCAGTACTTC. It codes for CASGSEETQYF. The chain is built from TRBV7-6 and TRBJ2-5; D call uncertain. Germline lookup yields CDR1 SGHVS and CDR2 FNYEAQ. The V and J ends lost 8 bases and 3 bases respectively, with 7 bases between them. This CDR3 has 11 amino acids.

For this clonotype: One end of the junction fails to match germline, which may point to a read error. This chain connects TRBV4-2 to TRBJ2-1, with D perhaps TRBD1 (7 bases). Germline CDR1 reads LGHNA; CDR2 reads YNFKEQ. The CDR3 has 14 amino acids. The CDR3 DNA sequence: TGTGCCAGCAGCCCCGGGGGACAGTGCAATGAGCAATTCTTC. Translating it yields CASSPGGQCNEQFF.

The table lists this clonotype with many counts. The chain couples TRBV5-1 to TRBJ2-7; D unclear. CDR1 is SGHRS and CDR2 is YFSETQ in the germline V gene. This CDR3 contains 16 residues. Trimming left V 1 base short and J 0 bases short, with 14 bases between. The CDR3 here is CASSLIHTVLSYEQYF. The CDR3, as DNA: TGCGCCAGCAGCTTGATTCATACAGTCCTCTCCTACGAGCAGTACTTC.

This clonotype was counted a few times. The V gene is TRBV30, the J gene TRBJ1-2; the D is unclear. The CDR3 sequence is 9 residues long. V shed 8 bases and J shed 7 bases, with 8 bases lying between them. CDR1 and CDR2 (germline): GTSNPN, SVGIG (reference sequence). In nucleotides, the CDR3 is TGTGCCACAACAGCTGGCTACACCTTC. It yields the protein CATTAGYTF.

Many counts were recorded for this clonotype. The chain has TRBV5-1 and TRBJ2-1; a possible D gene is TRBD1 (6 bases). Trimming took 2 bases from V and 5 from J, leaving 17 bases between them. The CDR3 length is 16 residues. CDR1 is SGHRS and CDR2 is YFSETQ in the germline V gene. CDR3: CASSFYGRTVDNEQFF. The CDR3 DNA sequence: TGCGCCAGCAGCTTTTACGGACGGACAGTAGACAATGAGCAGTTCTTC.

This clonotype was seen at least ten times. The chain uses TRBV6-1 and TRBJ1-2, with a tentative D call TRBD1 (6 bases). With 6 bases removed from V and 4 bases from J, the gap between germline ends came to 15 bases. The CDR3 is 14 residues long. Germline V gene data show CDR1 as MNHNS and CDR2 as SASEGT. CDR3 protein: CASSGDIPSYGYTF. Here the CDR3 DNA reads TGTGCCAGCAGCGGGGACATTCCATCCTATGGCTACACCTTC.

This clonotype showed up many times. V usage is TRBV29-1 and J usage is TRBJ2-5; TRBD2 agrees at 8 bases. The V gene's germline CDR1 is SQVTM and CDR2 ANQGSEA. With 4 bases clipped from V and 0 bases from J, the junction kept 1 base outside the gene matches. This CDR3 has 13 amino acids. The CDR3 DNA follows: TGCAGCGTTGGACTAGCGAACCAAGAGACCCAGTACTTC. Protein sequence: CSVGLANQETQYF.

The V and J genes are TRBV4-1 and TRBJ2-7, with 9 bases fitting TRBD1. From germline, CDR1 is MGHRA and CDR2 YSYEKL. The V and J ends lost 4 bases and 5 bases, in that order; junction bases with no gene match: 9. The CDR3 sequence is 15 residues long. The CDR3 spells CASSPGTGPQDEQYF. DNA for the CDR3: TGCGCCAGCAGCCCGGGGACAGGGCCCCAGGACGAGCAGTACTTC.

The chain is built from TRBV20-1 and TRBJ2-2; TRBD1 is a possible D gene (5 bases). The V gene lost 2 bases and the J gene lost 5 bases, with 12 bases spanning the gap. CDR3 size: 14 residues. CDR1 and CDR2 from the germline V gene are DFQATT and SNEGSKA (reference sequence). This CDR3 reads CSARQGLRTGELFF. The CDR3, as DNA: TGCAGTGCTAGACAGGGCCTCAGGACCGGGGAGCTGTTTTTT.

With respect to this clonotype: It may be a read error: a sequence one base away is much more abundant. This sequence joins TRBV5-4 and TRBJ1-1; 7 nucleotides match TRBD1. Germline assignment: CDR1 SGHNT and CDR2 YYREEE (reference sequence). J gave up 5 bases and V 4 bases, and 5 bases lay outside the gene matches. There are 13 residues in the CDR3. CDR3 residues: CASSRQGKTEAFF. The CDR3 DNA sequence: TGTGCCAGCAGCAGACAGGGAAAGACTGAAGCTTTCTTT.

This clonotype was recorded many times. The chain employs TRBV4-3 and TRBJ2-3; D is undetermined. CDR1 and CDR2 (germline): LGHNA, YSLEER. The CDR3 length is 13 residues. V lost 2 bases and J 4 bases, leaving 7 bases between the germline ends. The CDR3 loop is CASSQIDADTQYF. CDR3 nucleotides: TGCGCCAGCAGCCAAATAGATGCAGATACGCAGTATTTT.

This clonotype was detected ten times or more. The chain links TRBV28 to TRBJ2-1, with D tentatively TRBD1 or TRBD2 (5 bases each). The V gene lost 6 bases and the J gene lost 0 bases, with 15 bases spanning the gap. CDR3 length: 16 residues. Per the germline V gene, CDR1 is MDHEN and CDR2 is SYDVKM. The CDR3: CASRLTGLNSYNEQFF. In DNA form, the CDR3 reads TGTGCCAGCAGGCTTACAGGACTGAACTCCTACAATGAGCAGTTCTTC.

Note on this clonotype: A single base separates this from a much larger clone, so it may be a read error. The chain employs TRBV9 and TRBJ2-2, with D maybe TRBD2 (7 bases). Between the trimmed V and J ends, which lost 4 bases and 4 bases, there was a span of 14 bases. CDR1 is SGDLS, CDR2 YYNGEE, per germline. The CDR3 length is 15 residues. This CDR3 reads CASSPTRGGTGELFF. The CDR3 bases are TGTGCCAGCAGCCCCACAAGGGGGGGCACCGGGGAGCTGTTTTTT.

This clonotype showed up many times. The chain uses TRBV29-1 and TRBJ2-1; 8 positions agree with TRBD1. The CDR3 runs to 13 residues. From germline, CDR1 is SQVTM and CDR2 ANQGSEA. V trimming: 7 bases; J trimming: 1 base; junction bases outside the gene matches: 3. The CDR3 DNA reads TGCAGCGCGGGGACAGGATCCTACAATGAGCAGTTCTTC. It translates to CSAGTGSYNEQFF.

This clonotype was observed a handful of times. V usage is TRBV7-8 and J usage is TRBJ2-1, with 9 bases matching TRBD2. This CDR3 is built from 15 residues. V lost 4 bases to trimming and J lost 4 bases; unmatched junction nucleotides: 5. The germline V gene has CDR1 SGHVS and CDR2 FQNEAQ. CDR3 DNA: TGTGCCAGCAGCTACTTAGCGGGGGCTTACAATGAGCAGTTCTTC. It translates to CASSYLAGAYNEQFF.

On this clonotype: A much bigger clone sits one base away, suggesting this may be a read error. V and J are TRBV5-3 and TRBJ2-3, with D maybe TRBD1 (6 bases). TRBV5-3 is identified as an open reading frame with a role that is uncertain. This CDR3 region has 18 residues. V was shortened by 4 bases and J by 1 base, with 22 bases between the two germline ends. The DNA of the CDR3 is TGTGCCAGAAGCCCAAGAAGGGGGACCACGGACCGCACAGATACGCAGTATTTT. It translates to CARSPRRGTTDRTDTQYF.

The V and J genes are TRBV7-9 and TRBJ2-4; D is unresolved. This CDR3 has 17 amino acids. CDR1 and CDR2 (germline): SEHNR, FQNEAQ (reference sequence). V gave up 4 bases and J gave up 0 bases, with 16 bases separating them. CDR3 DNA sequence: TGTGCCAGCAGCTCGATACAGCTTGCCGCAGCCAAAAACATTCAGTACTTC. This translates into CASSSIQLAAAKNIQYF.

In this sample, this clonotype turned up many times. V gene TRBV5-1 combines with J gene TRBJ2-7; weak D call: TRBD2 (5 bases). V lost 0 bases, J lost 3 bases, and 13 bases lay in between. Per the germline V gene, CDR1 is SGHRS and CDR2 is YFSETQ. The CDR3 consists of 15 residues. Written as DNA, the CDR3 is TGCGCCAGCAGCTTGGAGCGGACGAAGGGCTACGAGCAGTACTTC. Translation gives CASSLERTKGYEQYF.